The entry that follows covers one T cell receptor (beta chain) sequence. This clonotype was found many times. There is no known antigen for this receptor. No base-level quality is on record; no much larger clone is a single base apart. Trimming leaves V shorter by 3 bases and J shorter by 5 bases, with the junction holding 3 bases beyond the gene matches. CDR1 ENHRY and CDR2 SYGVKD were looked up in the germline V gene. The CDR3 sequence holds 14 residues, the cysteine and phenylalanine included. Here the CDR3 DNA is all that survives: 42 bases in frame from base 1. The sample comes from a study of CD8 T cells in ankylosing spondylitis (dated by TCRdb to 2016 to 2017). At the level of the whole study: T cell receptor beta repertoires were profiled in healthy donors and ankylosing spondylitis patients so that disease-linked TCR variants could be found. Peripheral blood was sampled, and synovial fluid was additionally collected from ankylosing spondylitis patients. The whole study cohort included roughly 110 healthy donors and 20 to 25 ankylosing spondylitis patients. Overall results and qualifications from the work: The disease-linked clones had a CD8+ phenotype and were found at relatively low frequencies in peripheral blood. Some TCR beta motif variants had previously been reported in synovial fluid and blood of reactive arthritis patients, which suggested common disease-initiation mechanisms. A TCR beta motif of eight highly homologous amino acid variants appeared characteristic of blood from ankylosing spondylitis patients. According to the report, matched synovial fluid samples from ankylosing spondylitis patients were significantly enriched for the disease-linked clones.

Sequencing instrument: Illumina HiSeq 2500. Quantitative 5'-RACE with molecular barcodes was used to prepare TCR beta libraries. For the original study's pipeline: A new computational method, built on a probabilistic model of VDJ rearrangement, was used to identify disease-linked TCR variants. Clones were called with MiXCR by TCRdb after fastp trimmed the public reads at Q25, and only in-frame beta chains were retained. When rows share a CDR3 protein, they turn into one entry using the most common DNA and genes. The V and J calls and clone size come from TCRdb's table, not from the authors' own analysis. The sample has fewer than 200,000 distinct CDR3 sequences on record, about 16% of them singletons. The top ten clones comprise approximately 7.6% of the sample.

This receptor was taken from a male donor with ankylosing spondylitis or in good health (not recorded which). Sequencing input: blood, either unsorted or a sorted T cell fraction (not recorded which). The chain was built from TRBV10-3 and TRBJ2-1; 8 central nucleotides agree with TRBD2. CDR3 reads: CAISDLAGNNEQFF. The nucleotide sequence is TGTGCCATCAGTGATCTAGCGGGCAACAATGAGCAGTTCTTC.